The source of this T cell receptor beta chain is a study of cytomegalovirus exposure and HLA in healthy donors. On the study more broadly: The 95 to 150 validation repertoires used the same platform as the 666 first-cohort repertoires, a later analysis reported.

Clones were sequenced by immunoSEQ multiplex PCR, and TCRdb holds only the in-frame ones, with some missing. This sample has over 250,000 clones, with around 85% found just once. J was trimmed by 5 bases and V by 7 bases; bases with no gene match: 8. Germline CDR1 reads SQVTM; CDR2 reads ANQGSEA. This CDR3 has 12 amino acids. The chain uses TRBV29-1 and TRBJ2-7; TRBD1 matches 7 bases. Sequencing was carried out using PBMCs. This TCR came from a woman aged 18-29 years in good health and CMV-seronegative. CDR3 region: CSGGQNLHEQYF. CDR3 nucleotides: TGCAGCGGGGGACAGAACCTCCACGAGCAGTACTTC.